A selection of T cell receptor beta chains follows, all from one sample in a study of T cell repertoires in cytomegalovirus infection. MiXCR, run by TCRdb on the reads, gives a single entry per CDR3 protein. This table has approximately 270,000 distinct CDR3 sequences, 20% to 25% appearing once. These receptors lack a known antigen. The source material was cultured PBMCs, sampled from culture after CMV antigen stimulation. Receptor source: a human donor in good health (CMV status not recorded). Some clones in this sample may be carry-over from other donors' samples. The CDR3 runs from the conserved cysteine through the conserved F or W. A D gene is named only where the DNA matches it firmly. Expanded clones are given a class, and other clones once, few, many or no size at all.

j_gene | abundance | d_gene | v_gene | CDR3aa | CDR3nt
TRBJ1-2 | - | TRBD1 | TRBV12-3/TRBV12-4 | CASSLARDREGYGYTF | TGTGCCAGCAGTTTAGCTAGGGACAGGGAGGGCTATGGCTACACCTTC
TRBJ2-3 | - | TRBD2 | TRBV7-2 | CASSLASSGHASGTQYF | TGTGCCAGCAGCTTAGCAAGTAGCGGGCACGCTTCGGGTACGCAGTATTTT
TRBJ1-1 | many | - | TRBV7-6 | CASSSTRNTEAFF | TGTGCCAGCAGCTCAACAAGGAACACTGAAGCTTTCTTT
TRBJ1-4 | many | - | TRBV10-3 | CAISSGRSGEKLFF | TGTGCCATCAGTTCCGGGAGGTCGGGGGAAAAACTGTTTTTT
TRBJ1-1 | few | - | TRBV24-1 | CATSDSRSGRPRAFF | TGTGCCACCAGTGATTCCCGTAGTGGCCGACCGCGGGCTTTCTTT
TRBJ1-5 | - | - | TRBV19 | CASSIDGKRGQPQHF | TGTGCCAGTAGTATAGACGGCAAACGGGGGCAGCCCCAGCATTTT
TRBJ2-3 | few | - | TRBV20-1 | CSAPSDGITDTQYF | TGCAGTGCTCCCTCCGACGGGATTACAGATACGCAGTATTTT
TRBJ2-3 | once | - | TRBV4-3 | CASSRISGHGTDTQYF | TGCGCCAGCAGCCGGATAAGCGGGCATGGCACAGATACGCAGTATTTT
TRBJ2-1 | - | TRBD1 | TRBV4-1 | CASSQDPARGEQFF | TGCGCCAGCAGCCAAGATCCGGCCAGGGGGGAGCAGTTCTTC
TRBJ1-5 | once | - | TRBV28 | CASNTGGSQPQHF | TGTGCCAGCAACACGGGGGGGAGTCAGCCCCAGCATTTT
TRBJ2-7 | - | - | TRBV18 | CASSPGQGLAYEQYF | TGTGCCAGCTCACCAGGACAGGGACTAGCCTACGAGCAGTACTTC
TRBJ2-3 | - | - | TRBV4-1 | CASGPYPSTDTQYF | TGCGCCAGCGGACCGTACCCCAGCACAGATACGCAGTATTTT
TRBJ2-7 | few | - | TRBV7-2 | CASSRQRGSYEQYF | TGTGCCAGCAGCCGACAGAGGGGGTCCTACGAGCAGTACTTC
TRBJ1-3 | few | - | TRBV28 | CASSSLGGSYASGNTIYF | TGTGCCAGCAGTTCCTTAGGGGGTTCTTACGCTTCTGGAAACACCATATATTTT
TRBJ2-1 | - | - | TRBV20-1 | CSARDWGTDNEQFF | TGCAGTGCTAGAGATTGGGGGACGGACAATGAGCAGTTCTTC
TRBJ1-6 | many | TRBD1 | TRBV4-2 | CASSHQLQGDSYNSPLHF | TGTGCCAGCAGCCACCAACTTCAGGGGGACTCCTATAATTCACCCCTCCACTTT
TRBJ1-1 | few | - | TRBV7-6 | CASSKTYPGQYMNTEAFF | TGTGCCAGCAGCAAAACTTATCCTGGACAGTACATGAACACTGAAGCTTTCTTT
TRBJ2-5 | - | - | TRBV5-1 | CASSLLTSTQETQYF | TGCGCCAGCAGCTTACTAACGTCGACGCAAGAGACCCAGTACTTC
TRBJ2-6 | - | - | TRBV4-3 | CASSQAGTGANVLTF | TGCGCCAGCAGCCAAGCCGGGACTGGGGCCAACGTCCTGACTTTC
TRBJ2-5 | many | - | TRBV7-2 | CASSLESELKTQYF | TGTGCCAGCAGCTTAGAGTCTGAGCTAAAGACCCAGTACTTC
TRBJ1-3 | many | - | TRBV7-8 | CASSERDTLLSGNTIYF | TGTGCCAGCAGCGAGCGGGACACCTTACTTTCTGGAAACACCATATATTTT
TRBJ2-1 | - | - | TRBV7-4 | CASSLGARLAYNEQFF | TGTGCCAGCAGCTTAGGCGCCCGACTGGCCTACAATGAGCAGTTCTTC